This T cell receptor beta chain was identified during a study of shared clonotypes between healthy human individuals. Regarding the study as a whole: Genetic and exposure-history diversity was limited by the small donor number.

Germline V lookup: CDR1 GTSNPN, CDR2 SVGIG (reference sequence). V was clipped by 5 bases and J by 3 bases, with 13 bases between them. This CDR3 comprises 13 residues. Sequenced by immunoSEQ multiplex PCR; TCRdb stores in-frame clones only, minus some. The sample contains millions of clones, about 92% of which appear only once. CD45RA-negative memory and CD45RA+ naive subsets were split from the CD4+ cells. Concerning this clone itself: Its matching antigen is unknown.

Input material: naive CD4+ T cells sorted from blood. Subset of the sample: CD45RA+ positively selected. The chain carries TRBV30 and TRBJ1-1; no definite D call. The sequence derives from a man between 18 and 35 years old in good health. This chain's CDR3 is CAWSIRPDTEAFF. CDR3 sequence (DNA): TGTGCCTGGTCAATCCGCCCGGACACTGAAGCTTTCTTT.